What follows are 20 T cell receptor beta chains derived from one specimen sequenced in a study of shared clonotypes between healthy human individuals. TCRdb's table, derived via immunoSEQ multiplex PCR, lists solely in-frame clones and lacks some. The sample has 530,000 or so clones, 60% to 80% seen once; the top ten hold around 12%. Sequencing was done on a sample of PBMCs. Receptor source: a woman in her thirties or forties in good health. Some clones in this sample may be carry-over from other donors' samples.

This clone was seen a few times. The sample holds other DNA sequences that translate to the same CDR3. V gene TRBV11-2 combines with J gene TRBJ1-3, with D uncertain. The CDR3 extends over 15 amino acids. Germline assignment: CDR1 SGHAT and CDR2 FQNNGV. V lost 1 base, J lost 0 bases, and 7 bases lay in between. This CDR3 is CASSLGDFSGNTIYF. Here the CDR3 DNA reads TGTGCCAGCAGCTTAGGTGACTTCTCTGGAAACACCATATATTTT.

This sequence joins TRBV13 and TRBJ1-6; TRBD1 might be the D (5 bases). V lost 3 bases and J lost 7, with 10 bases in between. The CDR3 consists of 14 residues. Germline V lookup: CDR1 PRHDT, CDR2 FYEKMQ (reference sequence). For the CDR3, the DNA is TGTGCCAGCAGCTTCGACAGACACAATTCACCCCTCCACTTT. This sequence encodes CASSFDRHNSPLHF.

This sequence joins TRBV25-1 and TRBJ2-1, with D tentatively TRBD1 (6 bases). V shed 1 base and J shed 6 bases, with 16 bases lying between them. The germline V gene has CDR1 MGHDK and CDR2 SYGVNS. This CDR3 contains 16 residues. This chain's CDR3 is CASSEFGRGPRNEQFF. The CDR3 region has the DNA TGTGCCAGCAGTGAATTCGGCAGGGGTCCCCGCAATGAGCAGTTCTTC. Supplemented by reference TRBV25-1 and TRBJ2-1, the full variable domain reads EADIYQTPRYLVIGTGKKITLECSQTMGHDKMYWYQQDPGMELHLIHYSYGVNSTEKGDLSSESTVSRIRTEHFPLTLESARPSHTSQYLCASSEFGRGPRNEQFFGPGTRLTVL.

This clone occurred a few times. The rearrangement uses TRBV5-1 and TRBJ2-6; tentative D call: TRBD1 (5 bases). CDR1 is SGHRS and CDR2 is YFSETQ in the germline V gene. CDR3 length equals 15 residues. V was cut by 4 bases and J by 1 base, with 9 bases left in between. CDR3 DNA: TGCGCCAGCAGCCTCAGGGAATCTGGGGCCAACGTCCTGACTTTC. Encoded protein: CASSLRESGANVLTF.

V gene TRBV6-5 combines with J gene TRBJ2-7; TRBD1 matches 8 bases. Per the germline V gene, CDR1 is MNHEY and CDR2 is SVGAGI. The CDR3 totals 14 residues. Germline trimming cut 3 bases from V and 4 bases from J; bases unmatched to any gene: 5. The CDR3 protein is CASSYRQGLYEQYF. The CDR3, as DNA: TGTGCCAGCAGTTATAGACAGGGGCTGTACGAGCAGTACTTC.

The chain couples TRBV10-1 to TRBJ2-3; TRBD2 matches at 9 bases. This CDR3 comprises 13 residues. The V gene end was trimmed by 8 bases and the J gene end by 9 bases; junction bases not matched to a gene: 9. CDR1 is WNHNN, CDR2 SYGVQD, per germline (reference sequence). The CDR3 DNA follows: TGCGCCAGCTCGACTAGCGGACGGGGGACGCAGTATTTT. This sequence encodes CASSTSGRGTQYF.

This clone was seen a handful of times. The gene calls are TRBV30 and TRBJ1-1, with D hard to call. The CDR3 extends over 14 amino acids. Germline V CDR1 and CDR2: GTSNPN, SVGIG (reference sequence). Trimming removed 3 bases from V and 1 base from J, with 12 bases in between. This CDR3 is CAWRDLNKNTEAFF. CDR3 sequence (DNA): TGTGCCTGGAGGGACCTGAATAAGAACACTGAAGCTTTCTTT.

The rearrangement uses TRBV11-3 and TRBJ2-2, with no clear D. V gave up 5 bases and J gave up 5 bases, with 9 bases separating them. The CDR3 contains 13 residues. Germline lookup yields CDR1 SGHNT and CDR2 YENEEA. In DNA, the CDR3 is TGTGCCAGCAGCCTCGTACAAACCGGGGAGCTGTTTTTT. This codes for CASSLVQTGELFF.

The chain recombines TRBV4-3 with TRBJ2-3, with TRBD2 matching 11 bases. The CDR3 has 16 residues. CDR1 and CDR2 from the germline V gene are LGHNA and YSLEER. J was trimmed by 5 bases and V by 2 bases; bases with no gene match: 6. The CDR3 reads CASSQQLAGGKDTQYF. The CDR3 bases are TGCGCCAGCAGCCAACAATTAGCGGGAGGGAAAGATACGCAGTATTTT.

V is TRBV11-2 and J is TRBJ2-3; TRBD2 matches at 10 bases. The length of the CDR3 is 16 residues. Germline CDR1 is SGHAT and CDR2 is FQNNGV. V shed 4 bases and J 3 bases; nucleotides not matched to a gene: 7. The CDR3 protein is CASSSPLAGVTDTQYF. DNA for the CDR3: TGTGCCAGCAGCTCCCCGCTAGCGGGAGTAACAGATACGCAGTATTTT.

The chain couples TRBV6-5 to TRBJ2-1; D is ambiguous. The V gene lost 2 bases and the J gene lost 4 bases, with 6 bases spanning the gap. Per germline, CDR1 MNHEY and CDR2 SVGAGI. The length of the CDR3 is 13 residues. The CDR3 DNA sequence: TGTGCCAGCAGTTACACCGTTTACAATGAGCAGTTCTTC. Translating it yields CASSYTVYNEQFF.

V and J are TRBV29-1 and TRBJ2-3; TRBD1 matches 7 bases. The V and J ends lost 7 bases and 3 bases, in that order; junction bases with no gene match: 10. Germline loops: CDR1 SQVTM, CDR2 ANQGSEA. The CDR3 totals 14 residues. The CDR3: CSGLGQSVTDTQYF. In DNA form, the CDR3 reads TGCAGCGGCCTGGGACAGTCGGTAACAGATACGCAGTATTTT.

The rearrangement links TRBV27 to TRBJ2-2, with a weak D call TRBD1 (5 bases). There are 14 residues in the CDR3. V lost 4 bases and J lost 6, with 12 bases in between. Per the germline V gene, CDR1 is MNHEY and CDR2 is SMNVEV (reference sequence). This CDR3 is CASSYHLGAGELFF. In DNA form, the CDR3 reads TGTGCCAGCAGTTACCATCTAGGGGCCGGGGAGCTGTTTTTT.

This clone is judged medium-sized (0.01 to 0.1%). The chain links TRBV19 to TRBJ1-5; D remains unclear. This CDR3 region has 17 residues. CDR1 and CDR2 from the germline V gene are LNHDA and SQIVND (reference sequence). V was cut by 1 base and J by 2 bases, with 15 bases left in between. CDR3 loop: CASSIGTDSLGNQPQHF. The DNA for the CDR3 is TGTGCCAGTAGTATAGGAACAGACTCTTTGGGCAATCAGCCCCAGCATTTT.

The chain is built from TRBV4-2 and TRBJ2-6, with a tentative D call TRBD2 (6 bases). The CDR3 sequence is 16 residues long. Trimming shortened V by 1 base and J by 1 base, and 8 bases separated the two germline ends. Germline lookup yields CDR1 LGHNA and CDR2 YNFKEQ. CDR3 loop: CASSQGAGSGANVLTF. Written as DNA, the CDR3 is TGTGCCAGCAGCCAAGGTGCGGGATCTGGGGCCAACGTCCTGACTTTC.

In DNA, the CDR3 is TGTGCCAGCAGCCGCCGACAGATCGGCACAGATACGCAGTATTTT. This gives the protein CASSRRQIGTDTQYF. The rearrangement joins TRBV7-3 to TRBJ2-3, with TRBD1 as a possible D gene (5 bases). This CDR3 spans 15 amino acids. Between the trimmed V and J ends, which lost 5 bases and 1 base, there was a span of 13 bases. CDR1 SGHTA and CDR2 FQGTGA come from the germline V gene.

This sequence joins TRBV27 and TRBJ1-2, with D unclear. V lost 2 bases to trimming and J lost 3 bases, with 10 bases between them. This CDR3 region has 14 residues. Germline V CDR1 and CDR2: MNHEY, SMNVEV (reference sequence). The CDR3 DNA follows: TGTGCCAGCAGTTTAGGGCGGAATTACTATGGCTACACCTTC. This gives the protein CASSLGRNYYGYTF.

The chain has TRBV4-2 and TRBJ1-5, with 7 bases identical to TRBD1. Trimming removed 3 bases from V and 3 bases from J; junction bases left unmatched: 14. In germline, CDR1 is LGHNA, CDR2 YNFKEQ. CDR3 length equals 18 residues. The CDR3 reads CASSHKNLGTAYNQPQHF. In DNA form, the CDR3 reads TGTGCCAGCAGCCACAAAAACCTCGGGACAGCGTACAATCAGCCCCAGCATTTT.

This chain uses TRBV19 with TRBJ2-5; 7 nucleotides align to TRBD2. CDR1 is LNHDA, CDR2 SQIVND, per germline (reference sequence). V lost 2 bases to trimming and J lost 3 bases; unmatched junction nucleotides: 3. The CDR3 loop spans 14 amino acids. The CDR3 DNA reads TGTGCCAGTAGTATACTAGCGGCCAAAGAGACCCAGTACTTC. Translation: CASSILAAKETQYF.

V gene TRBV4-3 combines with J gene TRBJ2-7, with 7 bases identical to TRBD1. This CDR3 has 15 residues. Germline assignment: CDR1 LGHNA and CDR2 YSLEER. After removal of 0 bases from V and 2 bases from J, the junction contained 4 bases not matched to a gene. CDR3: CASSQDLRGTYEQYF. CDR3 coding DNA: TGCGCCAGCAGCCAAGATCTCAGGGGGACCTACGAGCAGTACTTC.